Below are 27 T cell receptor beta chains sequenced from a single sample in a study of CD8 T cells in Susac syndrome. Reverse transcription of about 0.45 to 1 ug RNA used random hexamers. TCRdb used MiXCR to reprocess the immunoSEQ multiplex PCR reads, holding one entry per CDR3 protein. The sample has under 250,000 distinct CDR3 sequences, approximately 94% seen once. The material sequenced was CD4+ T cells from PBMCs. The receptors originated from a human donor with Susac syndrome.

The chain uses TRBV20-1 and TRBJ1-1; D unclear. CDR1 and CDR2 (germline): DFQATT, SNEGSKA (reference sequence). The CDR3 is 15 amino acids. Trimming stripped 1 base from V and 0 bases from J, with 12 bases between. The CDR3 region is CSARGGVNMNTEAFF. Here the CDR3 DNA reads TGCAGTGCTAGAGGTGGCGTGAATATGAACACTGAAGCTTTCTTT.

The V and J genes are TRBV30 and TRBJ1-4; the D gene is possibly TRBD1 (6 bases). The CDR3 spans 16 residues. Looked up from germline, CDR1 is GTSNPN and CDR2 is SVGIG (reference sequence). Trimming took 3 bases from V and 0 from J, leaving 14 bases between them. The DNA of the CDR3 is TGTGCCTGGAGCTCAGACAGGACCGCAACTAATGAAAAACTGTTTTTT. It is translated as CAWSSDRTATNEKLFF.

In this sample, this clonotype turned up once. The chain combines TRBV10-3 with TRBJ2-1; D gene ambiguous. V lost 4 bases and J 0 bases, leaving 10 bases between the germline ends. Germline V CDR1 and CDR2: ENHRY, SYGVKD. The CDR3 extends over 15 amino acids. The CDR3, as DNA: TGTGCCATCAGTGTCCCCAGGAGCTCCTACAATGAGCAGTTCTTC. Its protein product is CAISVPRSSYNEQFF.

This chain links TRBV10-3 with TRBJ1-1; a possible D gene is TRBD1 (6 bases). This CDR3 is built from 14 residues. Trimming left V 0 bases short and J 4 bases short, with 9 bases between. Germline CDR1 is ENHRY and CDR2 is SYGVKD. The CDR3, as DNA: TGTGCCATCAGTGAGTCGGGGGGGGCCACTGAAGCTTTCTTT. Protein product: CAISESGGATEAFF.

V usage is TRBV4-2 and J usage is TRBJ1-5; tentative D call: TRBD1 (6 bases). CDR3 length: 16 amino acids. Germline V gene lookup returns CDR1 LGHNA and CDR2 YNFKEQ. V was clipped by 1 base and J by 1 base, with 11 bases between them. The CDR3 region has the DNA TGTGCCAGCAGCCAAGTACAACAGGGAAGCAATCAGCCCCAGCATTTT. It specifies CASSQVQQGSNQPQHF.

The V and J genes are TRBV20-1 and TRBJ1-1; 8 positions match TRBD1. The CDR3 is 13 amino acids. Germline CDR1 DFQATT, CDR2 SNEGSKA (reference sequence). Germline trimming cut 6 bases from V and 0 bases from J; bases unmatched to any gene: 3. In nucleotides, the CDR3 is TGCAGTGCCCCGGGACAGGTGAACACTGAAGCTTTCTTT. Protein sequence: CSAPGQVNTEAFF.

J is TRBJ2-3 and V is TRBV20-1; D possibly corresponds to TRBD1 (6 bases). Deletions cut 6 bases from V and 0 bases from J, with 13 bases between. Germline values: CDR1 DFQATT, CDR2 SNEGSKA (reference sequence). The CDR3 contains 14 residues. The CDR3 region has the DNA TGCAGTGCCGGTCAGGGGAGCAGCACAGATACGCAGTATTTT. It codes for CSAGQGSSTDTQYF.

V is TRBV19 and J is TRBJ1-5, with TRBD1 matching 7 bases. Trimming removed 3 bases from V and 2 bases from J; junction bases left unmatched: 10. CDR1 is LNHDA, CDR2 SQIVND, per germline (reference sequence). The CDR3 extends over 17 amino acids. DNA of the CDR3: TGTGCCAGTAGTATTAGACAGGGCTTAAGGGGCAATCAGCCCCAGCATTTT. Its protein is CASSIRQGLRGNQPQHF.

About this clonotype: The junction departs from germline at one end; a sequencing error may be responsible. The J gene is TRBJ1-1, the V gene TRBV29-1; TRBD1 aligns across 11 bases. The germline V gene encodes CDR1 SQVTM and CDR2 ANQGSEA. The CDR3 has 14 amino acids. CDR3 in DNA: TGCAGCGCCCAGGTGGGACAGGGGGTCACTGAAGTTTTCTTT. It specifies CSAQVGQGVTEVFF.

The chain carries TRBV28 and TRBJ2-3; 14 nucleotides line up with TRBD2. This CDR3 contains 18 residues. J was trimmed by 0 bases and V by 6 bases; bases with no gene match: 8. From germline, CDR1 is MDHEN and CDR2 SYDVKM. The CDR3 spells CASSPTSGGASSTDTQYF. CDR3 bases: TGTGCCAGCAGCCCGACTAGCGGGGGGGCCTCCAGCACAGATACGCAGTATTTT.

This chain connects TRBV5-1 to TRBJ2-5, with no clear D. Per germline, CDR1 SGHRS and CDR2 YFSETQ. V lost 0 bases and J lost 5, with 14 bases in between. The CDR3 has 15 residues. The CDR3 DNA is TGCGCCAGCAGCTTGGAGGGTGCGGATTCTGAGACCCAGTACTTC. This translates into CASSLEGADSETQYF.

The genes are TRBV9 and TRBJ1-2; 8 bases fit TRBD1. V shed 4 bases and J 8 bases; nucleotides not matched to a gene: 13. CDR3 size: 15 residues. The germline V gene encodes CDR1 SGDLS and CDR2 YYNGEE. CDR3 DNA sequence: TGTGCCAGCAGCACTGACTCAGGGACAGGCATAGGCTACACCTTC. This translates into CASSTDSGTGIGYTF.

V is TRBV20-1 and J is TRBJ1-2; no definite D call. The V end was cut by 0 bases, the J end by 2 bases, with 13 bases between. This CDR3 is 15 amino acids long. Germline CDR1 is DFQATT and CDR2 is SNEGSKA (reference sequence). The CDR3 reads CSARDPGRLNYGYTF. Here the CDR3 DNA reads TGCAGTGCTAGAGATCCCGGACGATTAAACTATGGCTACACCTTC.

The table lists this clonotype with a count of one. This chain joins TRBV6-5 and TRBJ1-5, with D unresolved. Per germline, CDR1 MNHEY and CDR2 SVGAGI. V lost 6 bases, J lost 1 base, and 13 bases lay in between. The CDR3 spans 15 residues. The CDR3 DNA reads as TGTGCCAGCAGGGCCCTCCCCTTAAGCAATCAGCCCCAGCATTTT. Translating gives CASRALPLSNQPQHF.

This chain connects TRBV5-1 to TRBJ2-3, with 8 positions matching TRBD2. The CDR3 contains 17 residues. Germline V CDR1 and CDR2: SGHRS, YFSETQ. Losses at the gene ends were 3 bases for V and 0 bases for J; bases not matched to a gene: 9. The CDR3 nucleotides are TGCGCCAGCAGCTCCCCCGAATTAGCGGGGAGCACAGATACGCAGTATTTT. Amino acid sequence: CASSSPELAGSTDTQYF.

This clonotype came up a few times. The J gene is TRBJ1-2, the V gene TRBV4-1, with D unclear. Germline CDR1 reads MGHRA; CDR2 reads YSYEKL. V was cut by 1 base and J by 5 bases, with 5 bases left in between. The CDR3 runs to 12 residues. CDR3 region: CASSQVGYGYTF. CDR3 DNA sequence: TGCGCCAGCAGCCAAGTGGGGTATGGCTACACCTTC.

The chain joins TRBV6-2 or TRBV6-3 to TRBJ2-7; perhaps D is TRBD1 or TRBD2 (6 bases each). CDR1 MNHEY and CDR2 SVGEGT come from the germline V gene. This CDR3 contains 17 residues. The V and J ends lost 0 bases and 3 bases respectively, with 18 bases between them. DNA of the CDR3: TGTGCCAGCAGTTACTCGGGAGTCGCTGGGGGGCTCTACGAGCAGTACTTC. Protein product: CASSYSGVAGGLYEQYF.

The V gene is TRBV18, the J gene TRBJ2-7; D possibly corresponds to TRBD1 (5 bases). Germline CDR1 is KGHSH and CDR2 is LQKENI. Deletions cut 3 bases from V and 1 base from J, with 13 bases between. The CDR3 is 15 residues long. In nucleotides, the CDR3 is TGTGCCAGCTCACCGGGCAGGGTAGGATCCTACGAGCAGTACTTC. This translates into CASSPGRVGSYEQYF.

V and J are TRBV6-5 and TRBJ2-7, with D uncertain. Germline assignment: CDR1 MNHEY and CDR2 SVGAGI. V was shortened by 7 bases and J by 0 bases, with 10 bases between the two germline ends. This CDR3 is 13 amino acids long. Here the CDR3 DNA reads TGTGCCAGCACCGGAAGGTACTCCTACGAGCAGTACTTC. It encodes CASTGRYSYEQYF.

This rearrangement joins TRBV15 to TRBJ2-6; D ambiguous. CDR3 size: 18 residues. Between the trimmed V and J ends, which lost 0 bases and 0 bases, there was a span of 12 bases. From germline, CDR1 is LNHNV and CDR2 YYDKDF (reference sequence). In nucleotides, the CDR3 is TGTGCCACCAGCAGAGATCCCATTGCTAGCTCTGGGGCCAACGTCCTGACTTTC. This sequence encodes CATSRDPIASSGANVLTF.

The gene calls are TRBV30 and TRBJ1-1, with no clear D. Germline assignment: CDR1 GTSNPN and CDR2 SVGIG (reference sequence). V lost 5 bases and J lost 1, with 5 bases in between. The CDR3 consists of 11 residues. The CDR3 reads CAWQSNTEAFF. CDR3 bases: TGTGCCTGGCAATCGAACACTGAAGCTTTCTTT.

The V call is TRBV5-1, the J call TRBJ1-1, with D perhaps TRBD1 (5 bases). There are 14 residues in the CDR3. From germline, CDR1 is SGHRS and CDR2 YFSETQ. V lost 2 bases to trimming and J lost 8 bases, with 16 bases between them. The CDR3 is CASSFLEGRYEAFF. The CDR3 DNA follows: TGCGCCAGCAGCTTTTTGGAGGGGCGATACGAAGCTTTCTTT.

This clonotype appeared once. The gene calls are TRBV10-3 and TRBJ1-2, with TRBD1 as a possible D gene (5 bases). This CDR3 contains 11 residues. Trimming shortened V by 6 bases and J by 12 bases, and 14 bases separated the two germline ends. Germline CDR1 is ENHRY and CDR2 is SYGVKD. CDR3 sequence reads: CAIRTTVRDTF. The CDR3 DNA reads as TGTGCCATCAGAACGACAGTCCGTGACACCTTC.

The genes are TRBV6-1 and TRBJ1-5; weak D call: TRBD1 (5 bases). Germline CDR1 and CDR2: MNHNS and SASEGT. The CDR3 sequence is 17 residues long. V lost 6 bases and J lost 0, with 18 bases in between. This CDR3 reads CASRPWGGAGSNQPQHF. As DNA, the CDR3 is TGTGCCAGCAGACCCTGGGGGGGAGCGGGTAGCAATCAGCCCCAGCATTTT.

The chain carries TRBV7-2 and TRBJ2-5; 9 nucleotides align to TRBD1. With V trimmed by 1 base and J by 2 bases, 5 bases remained unmatched. The CDR3 contains 16 residues. Germline CDR1 reads SGHTA; CDR2 reads FQGNSA. The CDR3 loop is CASSLDLQGAQETQYF. DNA of the CDR3: TGTGCCAGCAGCTTAGACTTACAGGGGGCGCAAGAGACCCAGTACTTC.

V and J are TRBV20-1 and TRBJ2-7; TRBD1 aligns across 7 bases. This CDR3 region has 14 residues. Looked up from germline, CDR1 is DFQATT and CDR2 is SNEGSKA (reference sequence). V was clipped by 0 bases and J by 1 base; unmatched bases: 3. CDR3 in amino acids: CSARDRTGSYEQYF. CDR3 nucleotides: TGCAGTGCTAGAGACAGGACAGGTTCCTACGAGCAGTACTTC.

This chain links TRBV28 with TRBJ1-2; 7 nucleotides agree with TRBD1. There are 16 residues in the CDR3. Unmatched junction bases numbered 16, after V lost 5 bases and J lost 7 bases. Germline V gene lookup returns CDR1 MDHEN and CDR2 SYDVKM. The CDR3 reads CASSNSAPDRHLGYTF. Written as DNA, the CDR3 is TGTGCCAGCAGTAACTCAGCCCCGGACAGGCATCTTGGCTACACCTTC.